This T cell receptor beta chain was found in a study of multiple sclerosis patients with progressive multifocal leukoencephalopathy. Study results and limitations: PML-onset expanded TRB clones were detectable before and during natalizumab therapy.

The time point was: before natalizumab initiation. Details on this clone: Its target is unknown.

The data were produced by immunoSEQ multiplex PCR, yet TCRdb's version contains in-frame clones alone and is incomplete. The sample records more than 30,000 clones, 90% to 95% being singletons. Germline CDR1 MGHDK, CDR2 SYGVNS. CDR3 size: 15 residues. Sequencing was done on a sample of PBMCs. The V call is TRBV25-1, the J call TRBJ2-5; a possible D gene is TRBD1 (6 bases). The last part of the DNA fits TRBJ2-7 better; the J call may be wrong. The source is a man aged 25 to 40 with multiple sclerosis. The DNA for the CDR3 is TGTGCCAGCAGTGACATAGTGTCAGGGGAGAGCGAGCAGTACTTC. It yields the protein CASSDIVSGESEQYF.